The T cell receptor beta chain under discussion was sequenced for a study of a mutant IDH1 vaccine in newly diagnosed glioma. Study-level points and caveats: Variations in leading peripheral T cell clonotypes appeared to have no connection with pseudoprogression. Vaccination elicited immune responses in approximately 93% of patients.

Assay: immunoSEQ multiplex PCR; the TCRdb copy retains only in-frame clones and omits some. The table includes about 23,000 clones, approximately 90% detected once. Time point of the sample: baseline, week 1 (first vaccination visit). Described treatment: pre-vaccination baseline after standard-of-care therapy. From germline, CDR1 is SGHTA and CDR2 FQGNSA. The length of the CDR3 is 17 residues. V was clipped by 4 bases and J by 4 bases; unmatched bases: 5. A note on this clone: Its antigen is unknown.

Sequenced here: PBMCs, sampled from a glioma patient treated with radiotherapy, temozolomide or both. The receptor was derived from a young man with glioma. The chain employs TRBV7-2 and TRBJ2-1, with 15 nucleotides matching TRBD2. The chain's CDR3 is CASSYDGTSGRYNEQFF. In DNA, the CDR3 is TGTGCCAGCAGCTACGATGGGACTAGCGGGAGGTACAATGAGCAGTTCTTC. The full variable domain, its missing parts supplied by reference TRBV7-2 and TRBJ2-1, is GAGVSQSPSNKVTEKGKDVELRCDPISGHTALYWYRQSLGQGLEFLIYFQGNSAPDKSGLPSDRFSAERTGGSVSTLTIQRTQQEDSAVYLCASSYDGTSGRYNEQFFGPGTRLTVL.